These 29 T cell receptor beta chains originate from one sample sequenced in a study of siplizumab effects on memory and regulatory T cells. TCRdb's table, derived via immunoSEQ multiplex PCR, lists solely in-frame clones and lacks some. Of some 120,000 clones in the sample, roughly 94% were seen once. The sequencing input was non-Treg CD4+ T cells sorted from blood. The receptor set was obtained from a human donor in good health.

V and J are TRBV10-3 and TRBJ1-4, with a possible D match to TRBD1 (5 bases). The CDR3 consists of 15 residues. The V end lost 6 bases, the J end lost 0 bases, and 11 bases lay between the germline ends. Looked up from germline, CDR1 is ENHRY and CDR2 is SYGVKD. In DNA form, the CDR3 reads TGTGCCATCAGCGGGGCCAAGACAACTAATGAAAAACTGTTTTTT. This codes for CAISGAKTTNEKLFF.

The CDR3 protein is CASSQRGRGSGNTIYF. In nucleotides, the CDR3 is TGCGCCAGCAGCCAAAGGGGGAGGGGATCTGGAAACACCATATATTTT. The chain links TRBV4-1 to TRBJ1-3; tentative D call: TRBD1 (6 bases). The V gene lost 2 bases and the J gene lost 1 base, with 12 bases spanning the gap. Germline V gene sequence: CDR1 MGHRA, CDR2 YSYEKL. This CDR3 has 16 residues.

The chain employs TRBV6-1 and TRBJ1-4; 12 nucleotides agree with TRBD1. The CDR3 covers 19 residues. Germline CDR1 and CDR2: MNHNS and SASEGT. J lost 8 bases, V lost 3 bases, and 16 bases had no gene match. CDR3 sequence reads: CASSEAQLGTGGVREKLFF. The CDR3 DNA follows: TGTGCCAGCAGTGAGGCTCAGCTAGGGACAGGGGGCGTTCGGGAAAAACTGTTTTTT.

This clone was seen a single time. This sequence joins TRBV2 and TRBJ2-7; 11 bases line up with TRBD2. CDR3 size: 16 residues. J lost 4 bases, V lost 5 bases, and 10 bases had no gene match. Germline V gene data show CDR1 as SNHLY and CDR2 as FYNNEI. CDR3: CASSSSRLAGLYEQYF. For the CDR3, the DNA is TGTGCCAGCAGTTCTTCTAGACTAGCGGGACTTTACGAGCAGTACTTC.

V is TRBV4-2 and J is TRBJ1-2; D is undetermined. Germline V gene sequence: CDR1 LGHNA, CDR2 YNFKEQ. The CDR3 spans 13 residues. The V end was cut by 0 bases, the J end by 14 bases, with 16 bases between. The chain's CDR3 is CASSQELYEGSTF. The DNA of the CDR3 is TGTGCCAGCAGCCAAGAATTATATGAGGGCTCGACCTTC.

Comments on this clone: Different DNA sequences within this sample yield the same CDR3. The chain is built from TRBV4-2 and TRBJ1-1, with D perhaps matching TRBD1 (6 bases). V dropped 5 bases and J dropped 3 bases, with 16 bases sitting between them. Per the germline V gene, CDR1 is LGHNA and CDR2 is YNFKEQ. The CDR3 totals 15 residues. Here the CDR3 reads CASSDLGGRYTEAFF. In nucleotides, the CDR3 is TGTGCCAGCAGCGATTTAGGGGGGCGGTACACTGAAGCTTTCTTT.

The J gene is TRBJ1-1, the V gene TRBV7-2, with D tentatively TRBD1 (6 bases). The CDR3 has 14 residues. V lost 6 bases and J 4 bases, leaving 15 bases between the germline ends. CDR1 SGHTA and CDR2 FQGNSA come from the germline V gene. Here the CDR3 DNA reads TGTGCCAGCAGTTCACAGGGTGGAGGCACTGAAGCTTTCTTT. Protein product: CASSSQGGGTEAFF.

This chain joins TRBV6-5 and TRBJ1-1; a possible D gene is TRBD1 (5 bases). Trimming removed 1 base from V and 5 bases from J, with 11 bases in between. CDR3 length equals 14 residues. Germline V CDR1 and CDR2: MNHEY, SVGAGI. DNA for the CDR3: TGTGCCAGCAGTTACTTCGGTGGGGGGACTGAAGCTTTCTTT. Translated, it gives CASSYFGGGTEAFF.

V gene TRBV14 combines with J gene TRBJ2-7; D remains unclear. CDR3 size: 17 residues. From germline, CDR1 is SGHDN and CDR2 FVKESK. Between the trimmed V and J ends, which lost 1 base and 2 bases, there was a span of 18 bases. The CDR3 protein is CASSQGPLGNLPYEQYF. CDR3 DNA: TGTGCCAGCAGCCAAGGCCCGCTGGGAAACTTACCCTACGAGCAGTACTTC.

The CDR3: CASSPTGTFSYEQYF. DNA of the CDR3: TGTGCCAGCAGCCCGACAGGGACCTTCTCCTACGAGCAGTACTTC. The rearrangement links TRBV7-9 to TRBJ2-7, with 7 bases that match TRBD1. Germline V gene lookup returns CDR1 SEHNR and CDR2 FQNEAQ (reference sequence). The length of the CDR3 is 15 residues. Germline trimming cut 5 bases from V and 0 bases from J; bases unmatched to any gene: 7.

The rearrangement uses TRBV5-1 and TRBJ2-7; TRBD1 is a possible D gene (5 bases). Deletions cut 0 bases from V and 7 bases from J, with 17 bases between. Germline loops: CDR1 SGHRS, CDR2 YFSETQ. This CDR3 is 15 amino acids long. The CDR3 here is CASSLDGAQVGEQYF. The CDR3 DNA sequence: TGCGCCAGCAGCTTGGATGGGGCGCAGGTGGGGGAGCAGTACTTC.

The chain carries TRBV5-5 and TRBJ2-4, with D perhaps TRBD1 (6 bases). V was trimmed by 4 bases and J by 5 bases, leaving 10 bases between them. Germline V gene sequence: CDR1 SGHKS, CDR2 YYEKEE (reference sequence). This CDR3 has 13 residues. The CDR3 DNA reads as TGTGCCAGCAGCCTAAGACAGGAAAACATTCAGTACTTC. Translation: CASSLRQENIQYF.

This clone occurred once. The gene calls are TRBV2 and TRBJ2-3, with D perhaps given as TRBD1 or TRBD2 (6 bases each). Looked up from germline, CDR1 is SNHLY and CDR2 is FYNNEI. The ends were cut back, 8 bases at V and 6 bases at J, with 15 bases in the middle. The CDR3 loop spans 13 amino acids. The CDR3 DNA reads TGTGCCAGCGGATCAAGGGGGGCGGATACGCAGTATTTT. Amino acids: CASGSRGADTQYF.

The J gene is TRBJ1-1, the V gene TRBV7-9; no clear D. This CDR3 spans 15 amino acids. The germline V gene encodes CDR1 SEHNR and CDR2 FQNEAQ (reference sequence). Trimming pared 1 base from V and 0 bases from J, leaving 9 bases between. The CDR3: CASSLDGRLNTEAFF. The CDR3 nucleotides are TGTGCCAGCAGCTTAGATGGCCGTTTGAACACTGAAGCTTTCTTT.

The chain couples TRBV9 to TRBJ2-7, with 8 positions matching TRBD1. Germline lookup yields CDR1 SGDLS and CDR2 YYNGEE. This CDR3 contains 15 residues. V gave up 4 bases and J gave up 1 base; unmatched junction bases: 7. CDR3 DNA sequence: TGTGCCAGCAGCAAAACAGGGGGGCTTTCCTACGAGCAGTACTTC. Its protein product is CASSKTGGLSYEQYF.

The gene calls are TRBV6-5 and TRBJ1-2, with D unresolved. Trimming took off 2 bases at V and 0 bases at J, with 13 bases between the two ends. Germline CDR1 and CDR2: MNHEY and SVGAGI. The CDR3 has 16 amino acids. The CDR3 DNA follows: TGTGCCAGCAGTTACGTCGACATCCAAGCTAACTATGGCTACACCTTC. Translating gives CASSYVDIQANYGYTF.

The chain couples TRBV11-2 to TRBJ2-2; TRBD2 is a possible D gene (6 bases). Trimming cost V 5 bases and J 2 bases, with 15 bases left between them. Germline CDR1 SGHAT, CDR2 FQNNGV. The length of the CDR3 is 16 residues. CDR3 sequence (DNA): TGTGCCAGCAGCGGCGGGACCAACAAAAACACCGGGGAGCTGTTTTTT. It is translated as CASSGGTNKNTGELFF. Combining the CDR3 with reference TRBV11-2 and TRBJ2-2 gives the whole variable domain EAGVAQSPRYKIIEKRQSVAFWCNPISGHATLYWYQQILGQGPKLLIQFQNNGVVDDSQLPKDRFSAERLKGVDSTLKIQPAKLEDSAVYLCASSGGTNKNTGELFFGEGSRLTVL.

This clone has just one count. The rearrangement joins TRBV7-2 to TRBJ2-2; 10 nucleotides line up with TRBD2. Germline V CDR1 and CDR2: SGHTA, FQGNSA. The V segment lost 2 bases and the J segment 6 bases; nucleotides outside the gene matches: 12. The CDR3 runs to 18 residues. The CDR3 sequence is CASSLFLAGALTAGELFF. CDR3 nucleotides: TGTGCCAGCAGCTTATTTCTAGCGGGAGCTTTAACTGCCGGGGAGCTGTTTTTT.

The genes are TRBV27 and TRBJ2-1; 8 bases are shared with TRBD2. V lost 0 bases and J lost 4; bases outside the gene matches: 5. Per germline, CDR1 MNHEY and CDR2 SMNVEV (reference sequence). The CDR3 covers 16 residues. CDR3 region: CASSLSLAGPYNEQFF. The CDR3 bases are TGTGCCAGCAGTTTATCTTTAGCGGGACCTTACAATGAGCAGTTCTTC.

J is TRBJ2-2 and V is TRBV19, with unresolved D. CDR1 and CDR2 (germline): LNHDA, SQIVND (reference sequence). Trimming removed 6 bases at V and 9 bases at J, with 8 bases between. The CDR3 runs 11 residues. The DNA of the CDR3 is TGTGCCAGTAGGGCCAGGTGGGAGCTGTTTTTT. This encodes CASRARWELFF.

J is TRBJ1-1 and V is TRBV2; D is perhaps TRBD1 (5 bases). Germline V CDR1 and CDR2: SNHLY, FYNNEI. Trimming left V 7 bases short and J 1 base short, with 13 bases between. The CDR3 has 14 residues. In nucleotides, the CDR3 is TGTGCCAGCACTAGGCAGGGAGCGAACACTGAAGCTTTCTTT. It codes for CASTRQGANTEAFF.

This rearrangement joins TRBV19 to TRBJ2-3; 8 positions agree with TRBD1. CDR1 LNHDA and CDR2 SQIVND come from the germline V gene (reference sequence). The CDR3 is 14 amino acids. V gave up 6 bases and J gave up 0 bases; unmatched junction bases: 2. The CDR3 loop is CASRTGASTDTQYF. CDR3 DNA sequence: TGTGCCAGTAGGACAGGGGCTAGCACAGATACGCAGTATTTT.

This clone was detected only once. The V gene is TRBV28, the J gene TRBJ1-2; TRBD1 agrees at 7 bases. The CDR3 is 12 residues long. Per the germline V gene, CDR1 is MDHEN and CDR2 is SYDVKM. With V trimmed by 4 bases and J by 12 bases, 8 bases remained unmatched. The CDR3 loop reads CASSYGTALNTF. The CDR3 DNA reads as TGTGCCAGCAGTTATGGGACAGCGCTGAACACCTTC.

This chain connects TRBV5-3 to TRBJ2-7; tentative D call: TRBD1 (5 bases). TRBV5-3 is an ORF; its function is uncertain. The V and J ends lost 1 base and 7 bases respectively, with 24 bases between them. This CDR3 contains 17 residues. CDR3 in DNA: TGTGCCAGAAGCTTGTTCACCCAGGGTCGACAATTGTGGGAGCAGTACTTC. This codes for CARSLFTQGRQLWEQYF.

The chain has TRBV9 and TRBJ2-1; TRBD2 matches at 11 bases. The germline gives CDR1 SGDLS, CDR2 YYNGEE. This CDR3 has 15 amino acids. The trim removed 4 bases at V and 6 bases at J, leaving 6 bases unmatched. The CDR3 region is CASSILAGVPNEQFF. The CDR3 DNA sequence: TGTGCCAGCAGCATACTAGCGGGAGTCCCCAATGAGCAGTTCTTC.

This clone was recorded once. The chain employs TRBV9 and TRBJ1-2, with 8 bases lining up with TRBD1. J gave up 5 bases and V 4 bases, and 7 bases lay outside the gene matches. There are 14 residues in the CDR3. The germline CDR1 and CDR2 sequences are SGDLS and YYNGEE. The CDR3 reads CASSPGQGPYGYTF. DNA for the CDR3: TGTGCCAGCAGCCCAGGACAGGGACCGTATGGCTACACCTTC.

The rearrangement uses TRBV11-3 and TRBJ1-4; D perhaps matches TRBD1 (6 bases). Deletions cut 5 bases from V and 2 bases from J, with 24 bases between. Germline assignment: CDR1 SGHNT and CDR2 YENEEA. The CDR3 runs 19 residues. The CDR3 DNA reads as TGTGCCAGCAGCCTAGCCGAGGACAGCCTCGGGGGCACTAATGAAAAACTGTTTTTT. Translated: CASSLAEDSLGGTNEKLFF.

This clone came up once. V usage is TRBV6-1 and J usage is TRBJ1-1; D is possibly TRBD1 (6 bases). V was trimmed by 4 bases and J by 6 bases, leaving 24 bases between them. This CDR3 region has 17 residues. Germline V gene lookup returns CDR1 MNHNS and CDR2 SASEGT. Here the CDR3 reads CASSGVPSGTYAPEAFF. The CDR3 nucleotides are TGTGCCAGCAGTGGAGTGCCCTCCGGGACATACGCCCCTGAAGCTTTCTTT.

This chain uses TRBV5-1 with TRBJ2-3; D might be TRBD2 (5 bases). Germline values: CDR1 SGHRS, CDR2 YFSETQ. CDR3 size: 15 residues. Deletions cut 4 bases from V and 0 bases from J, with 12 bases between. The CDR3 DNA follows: TGCGCCAGCAGCCGAGGGCAGACTAGCACAGATACGCAGTATTTT. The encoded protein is CASSRGQTSTDTQYF.